The next 19 T cell receptor beta chains were all read from a single sample in a study of vaccination and CD4 T cells after COVID-19. The antigens these receptors bind are not known. The study sequenced cultured CD4+ T cell DNA using the Oncomine TCR Beta short-read assay. TCRdb reanalysed the PCR reads using MiXCR and keeps one entry per CDR3 protein. The sample lists 20,000 or so distinct CDR3 sequences, 40% to 50% occurring once. Time point reported: late sampling 161 to 241 days after vaccination in a few convalescent patients. Treatment given: roughly nine-day PBMC culture with coronavirus spike peptide pools or control peptides (ViraFEST assay). The material was CD4+ T cells from blood, cultured in vitro, obtained about 7 months after SARS-CoV-2 vaccination. Receptors were obtained from a human donor who had recovered from COVID-19.

In this sample, this clonotype turned up a few times. V usage is TRBV7-9 and J usage is TRBJ2-5; no clear D gene. Germline V lookup: CDR1 SEHNR, CDR2 FQNEAQ (reference sequence). V was cut by 2 bases and J by 5 bases, with 15 bases left in between. The CDR3 runs 15 residues. DNA of the CDR3: TGTGCCAGCAGCTTAACGACGGACGGAAGGGAGACCCAGTACTTC. Translation gives CASSLTTDGRETQYF.

This clonotype showed up just a few times. The gene calls are TRBV27 and TRBJ1-6; TRBD1 agrees at 10 bases. Germline V gene data show CDR1 as MNHEY and CDR2 as SMNVEV (reference sequence). The length of the CDR3 is 16 residues. J lost 7 bases, V lost 7 bases, and 10 bases had no gene match. CDR3 bases: TGTGCCAGCACGTTTTTAAGGGACAGGGGAAATTCACCCCTCCACTTT. Translation: CASTFLRDRGNSPLHF.

The chain has TRBV10-3 and TRBJ1-2; no firm D call. The germline V gene has CDR1 ENHRY and CDR2 SYGVKD. V was cut by 3 bases and J by 0 bases, with 8 bases left in between. The CDR3 is 14 amino acids. In nucleotides, the CDR3 is TGTGCCATCAGTGACGCCTCGGCTAACTATGGCTACACCTTC. It specifies CAISDASANYGYTF.

The rearrangement joins TRBV6-6 to TRBJ1-2; D may be TRBD1 (6 bases). The CDR3 runs 11 residues. CDR1 MNHNY and CDR2 SVGAGI come from the germline V gene (reference sequence). V lost 9 bases and J lost 4, with 9 bases in between. CDR3 sequence: CASKGGYGYTF. The CDR3 nucleotides read TGTGCCAGTAAGGGGGGCTATGGCTACACCTTC.

This clonotype was seen more than once but under ten times. The chain has TRBV20-1 and TRBJ2-3; possible D gene TRBD2, 5 bases. This CDR3 comprises 17 residues. V dropped 3 bases and J dropped 0 bases, with 19 bases sitting between them. Germline V CDR1 and CDR2: DFQATT, SNEGSKA (reference sequence). The CDR3 region is CSARGPELVTSTDTQYF. The CDR3 region has the DNA TGCAGTGCTAGGGGCCCGGAACTAGTGACTAGCACAGATACGCAGTATTTT.

As concerns this clonotype: The junction does not match germline at one end; this may be a read error. This sequence joins TRBV20-1 and TRBJ1-6; 9 bases align to TRBD1. CDR1 and CDR2 (germline): DFQATT, SNEGSKA (reference sequence). The CDR3 loop spans 20 amino acids. In nucleotides, the CDR3 is TGCAGTGCAAGGACTAGACCCCCGGGACAGGGAGGGTCCTATAATTCACCCTTCCACTTT. It is translated as CSARTRPPGQGGSYNSPFHF.

This clonotype was found a few times. This sequence joins TRBV27 and TRBJ2-3; D gene unclear. Per germline, CDR1 MNHEY and CDR2 SMNVEV (reference sequence). The CDR3 length is 12 residues. V lost 5 bases and J 7 bases, leaving 10 bases between the germline ends. CDR3: CASSPRPNTQYF. CDR3 sequence (DNA): TGTGCCAGCAGTCCGCGTCCTAATACGCAGTATTTT.

A word on this clonotype: One junction end disagrees with the germline gene, perhaps due to a read error. The V gene is TRBV7-2, the J gene TRBJ2-1; 12 nucleotides match TRBD2. Germline V gene sequence: CDR1 SGHTA, CDR2 FQGNSA. The CDR3 has 14 amino acids. Here the CDR3 reads CASSSLAGGNVQFF. CDR3 DNA: TGTGCCAGCAGCTCACTAGCGGGGGGAAATGTGCAGTTCTTC. The variable domain in full, with the rest retrieved from reference TRBV7-2 and TRBJ2-1, is GAGVSQSPSNKVTEKGKDVELRCDPISGHTALYWYRQSLGQGLEFLIYFQGNSAPDKSGLPSDRFSAERTGGSVSTLTIQRTQQEDSAVYLCASSSLAGGNVQFFGPGTRLTVL.

The gene calls are TRBV28 and TRBJ2-1; 8 nucleotides line up with TRBD2. The CDR3 spans 16 residues. V gave up 5 bases and J gave up 4 bases; unmatched junction bases: 10. Germline V gene lookup returns CDR1 MDHEN and CDR2 SYDVKM. The CDR3 reads CASSGTNRGGYNEQFF. For the CDR3, the DNA is TGTGCCAGCAGTGGAACCAACCGGGGGGGGTACAATGAGCAGTTCTTC. Together with reference TRBV28 and TRBJ2-1, the CDR3 gives the full variable domain: DVKVTQSSRYLVKRTGEKVFLECVQDMDHENMFWYRQDPGLGLRLIYFSYDVKMKEKGDIPEGYSVSREKKERFSLILESASTNQTSMYLCASSGTNRGGYNEQFFGPGTRLTVL.

This clonotype was seen only a few times. The rearrangement joins TRBV20-1 to TRBJ2-7; D unclear. The CDR3 covers 14 residues. Germline assignment: CDR1 DFQATT and CDR2 SNEGSKA (reference sequence). The V and J ends lost 4 bases and 0 bases respectively, with 13 bases between them. CDR3 loop: CSATTLGSSYEQYF. The DNA of the CDR3 is TGCAGTGCTACCACCTTGGGTAGCTCCTACGAGCAGTACTTC.

The chain couples TRBV7-8 to TRBJ2-2; 8 bases agree with TRBD2. Germline V gene sequence: CDR1 SGHVS, CDR2 FQNEAQ. There are 19 residues in the CDR3. J gave up 2 bases and V 0 bases, and 11 bases lay outside the gene matches. The CDR3 spells CASSLAHPLAADNTGELFF. The CDR3 DNA sequence: TGTGCCAGCAGCTTAGCGCATCCACTAGCGGCCGACAACACCGGGGAGCTGTTTTTT.

This chain joins TRBV18 and TRBJ1-1; D is ambiguous. This CDR3 has 13 amino acids. Trimming stripped 1 base from V and 2 bases from J, with 5 bases between. Per germline, CDR1 KGHSH and CDR2 LQKENI. Here the CDR3 reads CASSPQGNTEAFF. The CDR3, as DNA: TGTGCCAGCTCACCACAGGGAAACACTGAAGCTTTCTTT.

This clonotype was seen only a few times. The chain recombines TRBV20-1 with TRBJ1-2; 10 bases are shared with TRBD1. The V gene end was trimmed by 5 bases and the J gene end by 3 bases; junction bases not matched to a gene: 6. The CDR3 covers 14 residues. CDR1 and CDR2 (germline): DFQATT, SNEGSKA (reference sequence). The CDR3 reads CSARQGALDYGYTF. CDR3 bases: TGCAGTGCTCGACAGGGGGCGCTGGACTATGGCTACACCTTC.

This clonotype was recorded a few times. The CDR3 spells CASRGMGRVNTEAFF. In DNA form, the CDR3 reads TGTGCCAGCAGAGGGATGGGACGGGTGAACACTGAAGCTTTCTTT. This rearrangement joins TRBV6-1 to TRBJ1-1; tentatively, D is TRBD1 (5 bases). CDR1 and CDR2 from the germline V gene are MNHNS and SASEGT. V was clipped by 6 bases and J by 0 bases, with 14 bases between them. This CDR3 spans 15 amino acids.

As concerns this clonotype: The germline gene is not matched at one end of the junction; a read error may be the cause. The chain uses TRBV15 and TRBJ1-5; no clear D gene. CDR1 is LNHNV, CDR2 YYDKDF, per germline (reference sequence). The CDR3 loop spans 15 amino acids. The CDR3 DNA reads as TGTGCCACCAGCGGAGATCTAGGCAGTTATCAGCCCCAGCATTTT. This codes for CATSGDLGSYQPQHF.

This clonotype has more than one count but fewer than ten. The genes are TRBV28 and TRBJ1-5, with D possibly being TRBD1 (5 bases). Germline loops: CDR1 MDHEN, CDR2 SYDVKM. The CDR3 totals 14 residues. Trimming removed 2 bases from V and 5 bases from J, with 10 bases in between. The CDR3 loop is CASSLPQGYQPQHF. The CDR3 DNA follows: TGTGCCAGCAGTTTACCTCAGGGTTATCAGCCCCAGCATTTT.

The CDR3 spells CASSLARRDPAFF. Written as DNA, the CDR3 is TGTGCCAGCAGCTTGGCCAGACGGGATCCAGCTTTCTTT. V usage is TRBV5-8 and J usage is TRBJ1-1; D call uncertain. Germline CDR1 reads SGHTS; CDR2 reads YDEGEE. This CDR3 is 13 amino acids long. V lost 0 bases and J 10 bases, leaving 13 bases between the germline ends.

This clonotype has more than one count but fewer than ten. The chain is built from TRBV20-1 and TRBJ2-3; perhaps TRBD2 as D (5 bases). The CDR3 sequence is 15 residues long. Germline CDR1 DFQATT, CDR2 SNEGSKA (reference sequence). V gave up 0 bases and J gave up 3 bases, with 13 bases separating them. The CDR3 DNA reads as TGCAGTGCTAGAGATCGAGGGAGTGGTACAGATACGCAGTATTTT. It yields the protein CSARDRGSGTDTQYF.

The chain joins TRBV6-2 or TRBV6-3 to TRBJ2-5, with TRBD1 matching over 7 bases. The junction had 9 bases not matched to a gene; V was cut back by 4 bases and J by 4 bases. The CDR3 has 15 amino acids. From germline, CDR1 is MNHEY and CDR2 SVGEGT. The DNA of the CDR3 is TGTGCCAGCAGTTTTGGACAGGAGGTAGCAGAGACCCAGTACTTC. Encoded protein: CASSFGQEVAETQYF.